Listed here are 20 T cell receptor beta chains from one sample, sequenced in a study of blood T cell repertoires in COVID-19. Method: immunoSEQ multiplex PCR; TCRdb's copy keeps in-frame clones and lacks some. This sample has under 200,000 clones, with roughly four fifths found just once. The sample comprised peripheral blood. These receptor sequences come from a woman aged 35 to 49 with acute or convalescent COVID-19.

The genes are TRBV6-2 or TRBV6-3 and TRBJ2-7; 7 bases match TRBD2. The CDR3 has 16 amino acids. V lost 4 bases and J lost 0; bases outside the gene matches: 9. Germline CDR1 is MNHEY and CDR2 is SVGEGT. The CDR3 nucleotides read TGTGCCAGCAGTTTCTTCGGGGGGAGGAGCTCCTACGAGCAGTACTTC. Amino acid sequence: CASSFFGGRSSYEQYF.

CDR3 in DNA: TGTGCCAGCAGTTTAGGTAGCGGAAACTCCTTTGATACGCAGTATTTT. Its translation: CASSLGSGNSFDTQYF. This sequence joins TRBV27 and TRBJ2-3; D perhaps matches TRBD2 (6 bases). Deletions cut 2 bases from V and 6 bases from J, with 18 bases between. Germline loops: CDR1 MNHEY, CDR2 SMNVEV (reference sequence). CDR3 length: 16 amino acids.

The chain is built from TRBV27 and TRBJ2-7; 11 positions match TRBD2. Trimming at V came to 1 base and at J to 7 bases, leaving 9 bases not matched to a gene. The CDR3 is made up of 16 amino acids. In germline, CDR1 is MNHEY, CDR2 SMNVEV (reference sequence). This CDR3 is CASSLLASGGPKEQYF. The CDR3 DNA reads as TGTGCCAGCAGTTTATTGGCTAGCGGGGGGCCGAAGGAGCAGTACTTC.

V is TRBV9 and J is TRBJ1-6, with TRBD1 matching over 7 bases. Germline V gene lookup returns CDR1 SGDLS and CDR2 YYNGEE. V lost 2 bases and J lost 10; bases outside the gene matches: 6. The length of the CDR3 is 14 residues. CDR3 sequence (DNA): TGTGCCAGCAGCGTCGACAGGGATCGCTCACCCCTCCACTTT. The encoded protein is CASSVDRDRSPLHF. Together with reference TRBV9 and TRBJ1-6, the CDR3 gives the full variable domain: DSGVTQTPKHLITATGQRVTLRCSPRSGDLSVYWYQQSLDQGLQFLIQYYNGEERAKGNILERFSAQQFPDLHSELNLSSLELGDSALYFCASSVDRDRSPLHFGNGTRLTVT.

This clone was counted between two and nine times. The chain employs TRBV7-9 and TRBJ2-1, with 13 bases aligning to TRBD2. V lost 8 bases to trimming and J lost 8 bases; unmatched junction nucleotides: 6. Germline assignment: CDR1 SEHNR and CDR2 FQNEAQ (reference sequence). This CDR3 spans 14 amino acids. CDR3 DNA: TGTGCCAGCGAAAGGACTAGCGGGAGCGATGAGCAGTTCTTC. Translating gives CASERTSGSDEQFF.

V usage is TRBV28 and J usage is TRBJ1-1, with TRBD1 identical over 9 bases. V dropped 6 bases and J dropped 2; count of bases not matched to a gene: 10. The CDR3 totals 16 residues. Germline V gene data show CDR1 as MDHEN and CDR2 as SYDVKM. In DNA, the CDR3 is TGTGCCAGCAGCCTCGGGACAGGGAGGGCAAACACTGAAGCTTTCTTT. As protein: CASSLGTGRANTEAFF.

The chain links TRBV5-4 to TRBJ1-2, with 9 bases that match TRBD1. Germline CDR1 is SGHNT and CDR2 is YYREEE (reference sequence). Germline trimming cut 2 bases from V and 6 bases from J; bases unmatched to any gene: 20. The CDR3 is 19 residues long. The CDR3 DNA is TGTGCCAGCAGCTTCCCAGGAGACAGGGGGTTGAACAAGCGGGATGGCTACACCTTC. Translating it yields CASSFPGDRGLNKRDGYTF.

The chain employs TRBV21-1 and TRBJ2-7; the table assigns TRBD2, which was not confirmed against the DNA. TRBV21-1 is a pseudogene. This CDR3 comprises 14 residues. CDR3 DNA sequence: TGTGCCAGCAGCAATATCCCGCGGCCCTACGAGCAGTACTTC. Translation: CASSNIPRPYEQYF.

The chain is built from TRBV15 and TRBJ2-5; TRBD2 might be the D (6 bases). The V gene's germline CDR1 is LNHNV and CDR2 YYDKDF (reference sequence). Trimming stripped 1 base from V and 4 bases from J, with 16 bases between. There are 16 residues in the CDR3. The DNA for the CDR3 is TGTGCCACCAGCAGAGGTGGCGGGATTGAACGAGAGACCCAGTACTTC. This translates into CATSRGGGIERETQYF.

This clone came up once. This chain connects TRBV7-3 to TRBJ2-3, with 11 bases fitting TRBD2. Losses at the gene ends were 5 bases for V and 6 bases for J; bases not matched to a gene: 10. The CDR3 contains 16 residues. The germline V gene encodes CDR1 SGHTA and CDR2 FQGTGA. CDR3 in amino acids: CASSQGSGGASDTQYF. The DNA of the CDR3 is TGTGCCAGCAGCCAAGGTAGCGGGGGGGCCTCGGATACGCAGTATTTT.

This chain uses TRBV2 with TRBJ1-1; weak D call: TRBD1 (5 bases). The CDR3 runs to 11 residues. V was shortened by 10 bases and J by 8 bases, with 14 bases between the two germline ends. Germline CDR1 reads SNHLY; CDR2 reads FYNNEI. CDR3: CATQREGEAFF. The CDR3 DNA reads as TGTGCCACCCAACGGGAGGGGGAAGCTTTCTTT.

The rearrangement links TRBV28 to TRBJ1-2; 11 bases align to TRBD1. The CDR3 consists of 13 residues. Unmatched junction bases numbered 5, after V lost 7 bases and J lost 7 bases. CDR1 is MDHEN and CDR2 is SYDVKM in the germline V gene. CDR3 in amino acids: CASIRTGGSGYTF. DNA of the CDR3: TGTGCCAGCATTAGGACAGGGGGCTCTGGCTACACCTTC.

This rearrangement joins TRBV19 to TRBJ1-1, with D possibly TRBD1 on 6 matching bases. From germline, CDR1 is LNHDA and CDR2 SQIVND (reference sequence). V was cut by 4 bases and J by 4 bases, with 16 bases left in between. The CDR3 has 15 residues. Written as DNA, the CDR3 is TGTGCCAGTAGTAATCTACAACAGGGTATCACTGAAGCTTTCTTT. Translated: CASSNLQQGITEAFF.

The chain has TRBV3-1 (or the pseudogene TRBV3-2) and TRBJ1-5; TRBD1 is a possible D gene (6 bases). Germline V gene sequence: CDR1 LGHDT, CDR2 YNNKEL (reference sequence). The CDR3 has 15 amino acids. V was shortened by 1 base and J by 4 bases, with 11 bases between the two germline ends. CDR3 nucleotide sequence: TGTGCCAGCAGCCAAGCCTCAAGGGGGAATCAGCCCCAGCATTTT. The encoded protein is CASSQASRGNQPQHF.

The chain couples TRBV5-4 to TRBJ2-1; the match to TRBD1 covers 7 bases. The CDR3 runs to 13 residues. V dropped 5 bases and J dropped 8; count of bases not matched to a gene: 7. Germline CDR1 is SGHNT and CDR2 is YYREEE (reference sequence). CDR3 sequence (DNA): TGTGCCAGCAGTCCAGACAGGGCCGATGAGCAGTTCTTC. This encodes CASSPDRADEQFF.

V usage is TRBV19 and J usage is TRBJ2-6; 8 nucleotides line up with TRBD1. Germline V gene lookup returns CDR1 LNHDA and CDR2 SQIVND (reference sequence). V was clipped by 4 bases and J by 1 base; unmatched bases: 12. The CDR3 is 19 residues long. The CDR3 DNA is TGTGCCAGTAGTACCAACAGGGGGTCCATCTTATCTGGGGCCAACGTCCTGACTTTC. This codes for CASSTNRGSILSGANVLTF. Full variable domain (missing parts from reference TRBV19 and TRBJ2-6): DGGITQSPKYLFRKEGQNVTLSCEQNLNHDAMYWYRQDPGQGLRLIYYSQIVNDFQKGDIAEGYSVSREKKESFPLTVTSAQKNPTAFYLCASSTNRGSILSGANVLTFGAGSRLTVL.

The chain recombines TRBV24-1 with TRBJ2-7; possibly TRBD1 for D (6 bases). The ends were cut back, 3 bases at V and 7 bases at J, with 12 bases in the middle. The CDR3 is 13 amino acids. Germline CDR1 reads KGHDR; CDR2 reads SFDVKD. CDR3 bases: TGTGCCACCAGTGATACTTGGGGGCCGGAGCAGTACTTC. This gives the protein CATSDTWGPEQYF.

CDR3 coding DNA: TGTGCCAGCAGCACGCCGCGTCCGGGACAGTACTATGGCTACACCTTC. Translating gives CASSTPRPGQYYGYTF. V and J are TRBV7-2 and TRBJ1-2; 7 bases fit TRBD1. CDR1 and CDR2 (germline): SGHTA, FQGNSA. The CDR3 has 16 amino acids. V shed 5 bases, J shed 3 bases, and the junction held 12 bases outside the gene matches.

The V call is TRBV2, the J call TRBJ2-6; TRBD1 might be the D (6 bases). V lost 3 bases to trimming and J lost 0 bases, with 21 bases between them. Germline V gene lookup returns CDR1 SNHLY and CDR2 FYNNEI. This CDR3 region has 20 residues. The CDR3 is CASSDWLSETGLSGANVLTF. The CDR3 nucleotides read TGTGCCAGCAGTGATTGGTTATCGGAGACAGGACTCTCTGGGGCCAACGTCCTGACTTTC.

The genes are TRBV5-6 and TRBJ1-1, with D possibly being TRBD1 (5 bases). This CDR3 is built from 14 residues. V gave up 6 bases and J gave up 0 bases, with 12 bases separating them. Looked up from germline, CDR1 is SGHDT and CDR2 is YYEEEE. CDR3 in DNA: TGTGCCAGCAATCAGCCGGGGGTGAACACTGAAGCTTTCTTT. Translation: CASNQPGVNTEAFF.